This T cell receptor beta chain is drawn from a study of human thymus T cells (TCRdb year 2020). Study-level background: The study described the TCR alpha and beta repertoires in under 10 infant thymus samples and a few matching peripheral blood samples. The cohort included six male and a couple of female infants, with donor ages spanning 7 to 244 days.

Notes on this clone: Its specific antigen is unknown. No base qualities exist here, and no much larger clone lies one base off it.

What the research found in general, with its limitations: Usage of V and J gene segments appeared to be biased in both the thymic and the peripheral blood repertoires. Thymus samples yielded on average about 810,000 unique TCRB clonotypes, compared with 80,000 to 85,000 from blood samples.

From the cysteine up to the phenylalanine, the CDR3 has a length of 15 residues. The sequence is cut down to CDR3 DNA, 45 bases in frame from base 1. The CDR1 and CDR2 encoded by the germline V gene (reference sequence) are MNHEY and SMNVEV. Trimming costs V 3 bases and J 3 bases, and their ends lie 15 bases apart. Immunologically healthy infants undergoing open corrective cardiac surgery for congenital heart defects in Finland were used as donors. For four of the eight donors, a small about 0.5-1 mL aliquot of peripheral blood was collected during surgery. For the blood samples, genomic DNA was extracted from all available leukocytes instead of from a set number of cells. ACK lysis buffer was used to remove erythrocytes from blood, and the leukocytes were stored at -70 degrees C as pellets. A QIAsymphony instrument was used to extract genomic DNA from the frozen cell pellets. TCRB and TCRAD loci were amplified from a standardized quantity of quality-controlled genomic DNA using the immunoSEQ multiplex PCR assay. The V(D)J region was spanned by amplicons of a length sufficient to cover the CDR3 and to identify V and J genes. The amplicons were sequenced on an Illumina platform via the commercial immunoSEQ service. From the authors' description of their analysis: Primer bias and sequencing errors were corrected using previously described methods, and TCRAD and TCRB definitions followed the IMGT database. The repertoires were analysed using immunoSEQ Analyzer 3.0 and VDJTools for basic statistics, V/J segment usage, diversity estimates, rarefaction and pairwise overlap. Diversity was estimated with Chao1, ChaoE, Efron-Thisted, Shannon and inverse Simpson indices, and also on datasets down-sampled to the smallest sample. For repertoire overlap, CDR3 nucleotide sequence, V gene and J gene had to match strictly, and clustering was done by Jaccard-based multidimensional scaling. Imported from immuneACCESS, the table was reduced by TCRdb to in-frame sequences with V and J called. These copies leave out some clones; in studies compared against another copy, an unresolved V gene accounts for under half, and the cause of the remainder is not known. V and J calls and clone size are those listed in that table; D and trimming were worked out from the DNA. This sample holds about 46,000 clones; about 95% were observed only once. The top ten clonotypes cover approximately 0.17% of the sample.

The receptor comes from a girl less than two years old with a congenital heart defect but otherwise immunologically healthy. The chain was built from TRBV27 and TRBJ2-7; the best D guess is TRBD2, with 5 bases matching. Sequencing was performed on blood. The nucleotide sequence is TGTGCCAGCAGTTTTGACGGGTCTAGCATCTACGAGCAGTACTTC. Its protein is CASSFDGSSIYEQYF.